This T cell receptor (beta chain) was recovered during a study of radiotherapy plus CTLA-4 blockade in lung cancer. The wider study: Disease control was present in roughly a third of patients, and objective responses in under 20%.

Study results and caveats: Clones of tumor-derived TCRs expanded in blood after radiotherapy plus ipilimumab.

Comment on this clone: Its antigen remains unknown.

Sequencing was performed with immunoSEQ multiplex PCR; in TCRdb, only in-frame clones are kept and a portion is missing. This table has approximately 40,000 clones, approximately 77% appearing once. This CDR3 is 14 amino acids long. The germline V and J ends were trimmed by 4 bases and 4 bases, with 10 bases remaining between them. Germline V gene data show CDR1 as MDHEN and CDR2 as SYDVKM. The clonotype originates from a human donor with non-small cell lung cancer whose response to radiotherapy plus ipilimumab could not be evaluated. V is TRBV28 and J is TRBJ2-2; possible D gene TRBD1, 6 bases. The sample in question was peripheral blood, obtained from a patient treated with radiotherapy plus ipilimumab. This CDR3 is CASSSQGFTGELFF. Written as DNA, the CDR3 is TGTGCCAGCAGTTCCCAGGGGTTCACCGGGGAGCTGTTTTTT.